Below are 7 T cell receptor beta chains sequenced from a single sample in a study of shared clonotypes between healthy human individuals. Sequencing used immunoSEQ multiplex PCR; TCRdb keeps in-frame clones, though not all of them. The table lists hundreds of thousands of clones, roughly 72% of them singletons. Material: memory CD4+ T cells sorted from blood. Sample subset: CD45RA-negative fraction. These receptors were collected from a woman in her twenties or thirties in good health.

This clone occurred once. CDR3 bases: TGTGCCAGCAGCTTAGAGTTAACGGCAAACACCGGGGAGCTGTTTTTT. It is translated as CASSLELTANTGELFF. V and J are TRBV11-2 and TRBJ2-2; D remains ambiguous. Trimming left V 0 bases short and J 2 bases short, with 10 bases between. Germline V gene data show CDR1 as SGHAT and CDR2 as FQNNGV. CDR3 length: 16 amino acids.

This clone appeared many times. The V and J genes are TRBV28 and TRBJ1-1; possibly TRBD1 for D (5 bases). The CDR3 has 12 residues. Germline CDR1 MDHEN, CDR2 SYDVKM. The ends were cut back, 6 bases at V and 13 bases at J, with 18 bases in the middle. CDR3 amino acids: CASRLGARQVFF. DNA for the CDR3: TGTGCCAGCAGGCTAGGGGCCAGGCAGGTTTTCTTT.

This clone was seen just once. J is TRBJ2-7 and V is TRBV27, with 7 bases identical to TRBD2. Germline V gives CDR1 MNHEY, CDR2 SMNVEV (reference sequence). The V segment lost 4 bases and the J segment 0 bases; nucleotides outside the gene matches: 9. The CDR3 contains 16 residues. The DNA for the CDR3 is TGTGCCAGCAGTTCACTAACCAGGACTAGCTCCTACGAGCAGTACTTC. Its protein is CASSSLTRTSSYEQYF.

This clone showed up many times. The chain links TRBV4-2 to TRBJ1-3, with D unclear. This CDR3 spans 14 amino acids. The germline V gene encodes CDR1 LGHNA and CDR2 YNFKEQ. Between the trimmed V and J ends, which lost 0 bases and 6 bases, there was a span of 9 bases. As DNA, the CDR3 is TGTGCCAGCAGCCAAGATCTTGGCGTAAACACCATATATTTT. This gives the protein CASSQDLGVNTIYF.

The rearrangement links TRBV19 to TRBJ1-5, with D perhaps TRBD1 (6 bases). This CDR3 spans 13 amino acids. With 8 bases removed from V and 3 bases from J, the gap between germline ends came to 11 bases. Germline assignment: CDR1 LNHDA and CDR2 SQIVND (reference sequence). The CDR3 coding sequence is TGTGCCAGTGGGAGGGGGGTCAATCAGCCCCAGCATTTT. This translates into CASGRGVNQPQHF.

The rearrangement joins TRBV7-2 to TRBJ1-4; TRBD1 aligns across 8 bases. J lost 8 bases, V lost 1 base, and 6 bases had no gene match. The CDR3 runs 15 residues. Germline V lookup: CDR1 SGHTA, CDR2 FQGNSA. The CDR3 reads CASSLVQGAWEKLFF. The DNA for the CDR3 is TGTGCCAGCAGCTTAGTGCAGGGGGCTTGGGAAAAACTGTTTTTT.

The chain couples TRBV11-2 to TRBJ2-3; a possible D gene is TRBD2 (5 bases). The germline V gene has CDR1 SGHAT and CDR2 FQNNGV. There are 17 residues in the CDR3. Trimming left V 1 base short and J 0 bases short, with 14 bases between. CDR3 in amino acids: CASSLAFRTDSTDTQYF. CDR3 in DNA: TGTGCCAGCAGCTTAGCATTCCGGACTGACAGCACAGATACGCAGTATTTT.